This T cell receptor (beta chain) appears in the sequencing data of a study of CD8+CD57+ T cells in acquired aplastic anemia. The study's findings and limits: Both patients and controls carried the same twenty-nine CD8+ CDR3 sequences.

Notes on this clonotype: Its antigen is not known.

The use of genomic DNA as template underpinned the TCR beta VDJ and CDR3 profiling. Each CDR3 protein is one row after TCRdb ran MiXCR on the reads. The sample consists of about 240,000 distinct CDR3 sequences, approximately 50% of them appearing once. Sequenced patients had shown CD8+CD57+ cell expansion by flow cytometry. The CDR3 runs 13 residues. Germline V gene data show CDR1 as SGHRS and CDR2 as YFSETQ. V was pared by 0 bases and J by 5 bases, with 5 bases between. The chain joins TRBV5-1 to TRBJ2-2; D is undetermined. The sample consisted of sorted CD4+, CD8+, or CD8+CD57+ T cells (not recorded which) from PBMCs. This TCR derives from a human donor with aplastic anemia. CDR3 protein: CASSLELTGELFF. The CDR3 bases are TGCGCCAGCAGCTTGGAATTGACCGGGGAGCTGTTTTTT.